Shown below are 32 T cell receptor beta chains from a single sample sequenced in a study of cytomegalovirus exposure and HLA in healthy donors (dated 2017 in TCRdb). Receptor amplification or capture employed the immunoSEQ multiplex PCR assay. For the multiplex PCR, a mixture combining 60 forward primers for TCR Vbeta segments and 13 reverse primers for TCR Jbeta segments was used. TCRdb took this table from immuneACCESS and kept in-frame rearrangements with V and J called. Such tables lack part of the clones; where checked against another copy, unresolved V genes explain under half of the gap, and the rest is unexplained. The sample table contains about 140,000 clones; only one count was recorded for more than 60% of them. Clones ranked in the top ten supply 1.5% to 2% of the sample. Sequencing was carried out using PBMCs. These TCRs come from a female donor in good health and CMV-seronegative.

The table lists this clone with a count of one. The chain couples TRBV19 to TRBJ2-5, with TRBD1 matching over 8 bases. Trimming removed 7 bases from V and 4 bases from J; junction bases left unmatched: 5. CDR3 length: 13 amino acids. Germline lookup yields CDR1 LNHDA and CDR2 SQIVND (reference sequence). The DNA for the CDR3 is TGTGCCAGTACCGCGACAGGGGTAGAGACCCAGTACTTC. It codes for CASTATGVETQYF.

The J gene is TRBJ1-1, the V gene TRBV2, with 10 bases identical to TRBD1. From germline, CDR1 is SNHLY and CDR2 FYNNEI. The CDR3 runs to 13 residues. V lost 6 bases, J lost 3 bases, and 1 base stayed unmatched. CDR3 bases: TGTGCCAGCAGAGGACAGGGGGACACTGAAGCTTTCTTT. It encodes CASRGQGDTEAFF.

The gene calls are TRBV19 and TRBJ2-1; D might be TRBD2 (6 bases). Trimming removed 3 bases from V and 0 bases from J, with 18 bases in between. Germline-derived CDR1 and CDR2 are LNHDA and SQIVND (reference sequence). The length of the CDR3 is 18 residues. The CDR3 nucleotides read TGTGCCAGTAGTATCAGCGGTTGGGGGGTAGGCTCCTACAATGAGCAGTTCTTC. This encodes CASSISGWGVGSYNEQFF.

This chain joins TRBV5-4 and TRBJ1-2; 12 nucleotides align to TRBD1. The V and J ends lost 1 base and 7 bases, in that order; junction bases with no gene match: 5. This CDR3 contains 15 residues. The germline V gene encodes CDR1 SGHNT and CDR2 YYREEE (reference sequence). CDR3 DNA sequence: TGTGCCAGCAGCTTGCGGGGACAGGGGGCGAGTGGCTACACCTTC. Residues: CASSLRGQGASGYTF.

The V and J genes are TRBV25-1 and TRBJ2-2; 9 nucleotides line up with TRBD2. J lost 8 bases, V lost 2 bases, and 9 bases had no gene match. This CDR3 has 16 amino acids. CDR1 MGHDK and CDR2 SYGVNS come from the germline V gene. The CDR3 loop is CASSEGSGGRLGELFF. The CDR3 bases are TGTGCCAGCAGTGAAGGGAGCGGGGGGCGCTTAGGGGAGCTGTTTTTT.

This rearrangement joins TRBV10-2 to TRBJ2-1; weak D call: TRBD2 (5 bases). Trimming stripped 9 bases from V and 6 bases from J, with 15 bases between. Germline V gene data show CDR1 as WSHSY and CDR2 as SAAADI. The CDR3 totals 13 residues. For the CDR3, the DNA is TGCGCCAGTCAGCAAACGGGGATCAATGAGCAGTTCTTC. It specifies CASQQTGINEQFF.

V gene TRBV18 combines with J gene TRBJ1-1, with D hard to call. Trimming cost V 3 bases and J 1 base, with 6 bases left between them. Germline CDR1 and CDR2: KGHSH and LQKENI. CDR3 length: 13 amino acids. The CDR3 loop is CASSPLPNTEAFF. CDR3 DNA sequence: TGTGCCAGCTCACCCCTCCCGAACACTGAAGCTTTCTTT. Together with reference TRBV18 and TRBJ1-1, the CDR3 gives the full variable domain: NAGVMQNPRHLVRRRGQEARLRCSPMKGHSHVYWYRQLPEEGLKFMVYLQKENIIDESGMPKERFSAEFPKEGPSILRIQQVVRGDSAAYFCASSPLPNTEAFFGQGTRLTVV.

This clone has a handful of counts. CDR3 protein: CASPGISSYNEQFF. CDR3 nucleotides: TGTGCCAGCCCCGGGATCTCCTCCTACAATGAGCAGTTCTTC. The gene calls are TRBV7-9 and TRBJ2-1, with a tentative D call TRBD2 (5 bases). The CDR3 runs to 14 residues. Germline-derived CDR1 and CDR2 are SEHNR and FQNEAQ (reference sequence). With 8 bases removed from V and 0 bases from J, the gap between germline ends came to 11 bases.

V usage is TRBV14 and J usage is TRBJ1-5; D call uncertain. V gave up 4 bases and J gave up 3 bases, with 13 bases separating them. CDR3 size: 15 residues. CDR1 and CDR2 from the germline V gene are SGHDN and FVKESK. The CDR3 loop is CASSRTTGDNQPQHF. The DNA of the CDR3 is TGTGCCAGCAGCCGAACTACCGGGGACAATCAGCCCCAGCATTTT. Full variable domain (remainder filled in from reference TRBV14 and TRBJ1-5): EAGVTQFPSHSVIEKGQTVTLRCDPISGHDNLYWYRRVMGKEIKFLLHFVKESKQDESGMPNNRFLAERTGGTYSTLKVQPAELEDSGVYFCASSRTTGDNQPQHFGDGTRLSIL.

This chain joins TRBV12-5 and TRBJ1-5; 7 bases are shared with TRBD1. CDR1 is LGHNT and CDR2 is FRNRAP in the germline V gene. The CDR3 loop spans 14 amino acids. After removal of 1 base from V and 7 bases from J, the junction contained 4 bases not matched to a gene. The CDR3 region has the DNA TGTGCTAGTGGTTTGGGACAGGGTTTCCAGCCCCAGCATTTT. Translating gives CASGLGQGFQPQHF.

This clone was counted between two and nine times. The chain is built from TRBV2 and TRBJ1-1; 7 bases agree with TRBD1. In germline, CDR1 is SNHLY, CDR2 FYNNEI. After removal of 9 bases from V and 2 bases from J, the junction contained 3 bases not matched to a gene. The CDR3 has 12 residues. The CDR3 loop reads CARQGLNTEAFF. CDR3 coding DNA: TGTGCCAGACAGGGGCTTAACACTGAAGCTTTCTTT.

V usage is TRBV4-1 and J usage is TRBJ1-4; 7 positions match TRBD1. The CDR3 has 15 residues. Germline lookup yields CDR1 MGHRA and CDR2 YSYEKL. V shed 4 bases, J shed 3 bases, and the junction held 5 bases outside the gene matches. CDR3: CASSPPGQSNEKLFF. CDR3 in DNA: TGCGCCAGCAGCCCCCCGGGACAGTCTAATGAAAAACTGTTTTTT.

This rearrangement joins TRBV6-5 to TRBJ1-4; D gene uncertain. V was pared by 0 bases and J by 4 bases, with 9 bases between. CDR1 is MNHEY and CDR2 is SVGAGI in the germline V gene. The CDR3 runs to 15 residues. CDR3 loop: CASSYSRRGNEKLFF. The CDR3 DNA follows: TGTGCCAGCAGTTACTCGCGACGGGGTAATGAAAAACTGTTTTTT.

The rearrangement uses TRBV4-2 and TRBJ1-1; D gene ambiguous. This CDR3 spans 17 amino acids. Germline assignment: CDR1 LGHNA and CDR2 YNFKEQ. Trimming took 0 bases from V and 3 from J, leaving 17 bases between them. CDR3 protein: CASSQDLLVQYYTEAFF. The CDR3 nucleotides read TGTGCCAGCAGCCAAGATCTATTGGTACAGTATTACACTGAAGCTTTCTTT.

The CDR3 bases are TGTGCCAGCATAGGACTTCGGAACTACGAGCAGTACTTC. Encoded protein: CASIGLRNYEQYF. This sequence joins TRBV28 and TRBJ2-7; D is possibly TRBD2 (5 bases). Germline CDR1 MDHEN, CDR2 SYDVKM. V shed 7 bases and J shed 3 bases, with 13 bases lying between them. CDR3 length: 13 amino acids.

The chain combines TRBV19 with TRBJ2-1; 10 bases agree with TRBD1. V trimming: 6 bases; J trimming: 15 bases; junction bases outside the gene matches: 26. This CDR3 comprises 18 residues. The germline CDR1 and CDR2 sequences are LNHDA and SQIVND (reference sequence). CDR3 amino acids: CASSTVGWGQGPAATTFF. DNA for the CDR3: TGTGCCAGTAGCACTGTGGGATGGGGACAGGGGCCGGCGGCTACGACGTTCTTC.

V and J are TRBV5-1 and TRBJ1-3, with 10 bases that match TRBD1. The length of the CDR3 is 16 residues. V shed 0 bases and J 4 bases; nucleotides not matched to a gene: 4. Germline V gene lookup returns CDR1 SGHRS and CDR2 YFSETQ. The CDR3 region is CASSLAGTGDGNTIYF. CDR3 coding DNA: TGCGCCAGCAGCTTGGCCGGGACAGGGGACGGAAACACCATATATTTT.

V and J are TRBV28 and TRBJ2-7; possible D gene TRBD2, 6 bases. V lost 6 bases to trimming and J lost 6 bases, with 12 bases between them. Germline CDR1 reads MDHEN; CDR2 reads SYDVKM. The CDR3 loop spans 12 amino acids. The CDR3 is CASSRLGGEQYF. The CDR3 bases are TGTGCCAGCAGCCGACTAGGTGGCGAGCAGTACTTC.

The V and J genes are TRBV9 and TRBJ2-1, with 7 positions matching TRBD2. The CDR3 consists of 17 residues. CDR1 is SGDLS, CDR2 YYNGEE, per germline. Trimming at V came to 3 bases and at J to 5 bases, leaving 14 bases not matched to a gene. The CDR3 spells CASSEPLADDWNNEQFF. The DNA for the CDR3 is TGTGCCAGCAGCGAGCCTCTAGCGGACGACTGGAACAATGAGCAGTTCTTC.

V is TRBV5-1 and J is TRBJ2-1; 9 bases match TRBD2. V was clipped by 0 bases and J by 4 bases; unmatched bases: 5. The CDR3 is 16 amino acids. CDR1 is SGHRS and CDR2 is YFSETQ in the germline V gene. The CDR3 region has the DNA TGCGCCAGCAGCTTGGAAGGGACTAGCTCTTACAATGAGCAGTTCTTC. Its protein product is CASSLEGTSSYNEQFF.

The chain joins TRBV27 to TRBJ1-6; 9 bases are shared with TRBD1. V lost 2 bases, J lost 5 bases, and 1 base stayed unmatched. Looked up from germline, CDR1 is MNHEY and CDR2 is SMNVEV (reference sequence). This CDR3 is 15 amino acids long. The CDR3 loop is CASSLRTGDNSPLHF. Written as DNA, the CDR3 is TGTGCCAGCAGTTTAAGGACAGGGGATAATTCACCCCTCCACTTT.

The V gene is TRBV5-1, the J gene TRBJ2-2; 14 positions match TRBD2. The CDR3 has 16 amino acids. Germline V gives CDR1 SGHRS, CDR2 YFSETQ. With V trimmed by 3 bases and J by 5 bases, 3 bases remained unmatched. Here the CDR3 DNA reads TGCGCCAGCAGCTCAGGACTAGCGGGAGGTACCGGGGAGCTGTTTTTT. Translation gives CASSSGLAGGTGELFF.

The rearrangement links TRBV5-1 to TRBJ1-1, with D perhaps TRBD1 (6 bases). CDR1 SGHRS and CDR2 YFSETQ come from the germline V gene. The CDR3 spans 15 residues. V was trimmed by 0 bases and J by 9 bases, leaving 18 bases between them. The CDR3 region has the DNA TGCGCCAGCAGCTTGGATGCGGTGGGGGCCCTCAAAGCTTTCTTT. Translated: CASSLDAVGALKAFF.

V is TRBV20-1 and J is TRBJ2-5; D call uncertain. The CDR3 spans 10 residues. The germline V gene encodes CDR1 DFQATT and CDR2 SNEGSKA (reference sequence). The germline V and J ends were trimmed by 6 bases and 5 bases, with 7 bases remaining between them. The chain's CDR3 is CSATEETQYF. CDR3 coding DNA: TGCAGTGCCACTGAGGAGACCCAGTACTTC.

The V and J genes are TRBV2 and TRBJ2-2; possibly TRBD1 for D (6 bases). The ends were cut back, 6 bases at V and 0 bases at J, with 11 bases in the middle. This CDR3 spans 15 amino acids. CDR1 SNHLY and CDR2 FYNNEI come from the germline V gene. DNA for the CDR3: TGTGCCAGCAGGGATCGGACAGCGAACACCGGGGAGCTGTTTTTT. Residues: CASRDRTANTGELFF.

This chain uses TRBV6-1 with TRBJ2-3; the match to TRBD2 covers 8 bases. The V gene end was trimmed by 10 bases and the J gene end by 6 bases; junction bases not matched to a gene: 12. Per germline, CDR1 MNHNS and CDR2 SASEGT. CDR3 length equals 14 residues. In DNA, the CDR3 is TGTGCCACTCGTCGGGGGGGCCGATTGGATACGCAGTATTTT. This codes for CATRRGGRLDTQYF.

The chain recombines TRBV9 with TRBJ2-7; D not resolved. Germline V gives CDR1 SGDLS, CDR2 YYNGEE. This CDR3 comprises 11 residues. V was cut by 0 bases and J by 7 bases, with 5 bases left in between. The CDR3 DNA reads TGTGCCAGCAGCGTAGGCGGTGAGCAGTACTTC. It yields the protein CASSVGGEQYF.

The rearrangement links TRBV13 to TRBJ1-3, with 10 bases aligning to TRBD1. V dropped 4 bases and J dropped 0; count of bases not matched to a gene: 12. CDR3 length: 19 residues. Germline CDR1 PRHDT, CDR2 FYEKMQ (reference sequence). The CDR3 region is CASSSRGQGPSSSGNTIYF. The CDR3 DNA is TGTGCCAGCAGCTCCCGGGGACAGGGGCCGTCGAGCTCTGGAAACACCATATATTTT.

V usage is TRBV5-1 and J usage is TRBJ2-7; 8 bases line up with TRBD1. This CDR3 spans 14 amino acids. CDR1 SGHRS and CDR2 YFSETQ come from the germline V gene. The trim removed 4 bases at V and 6 bases at J, leaving 9 bases unmatched. The CDR3 region is CASSTPDRELEQYF. For the CDR3, the DNA is TGCGCCAGCAGCACCCCGGACAGGGAGCTCGAGCAGTACTTC.

The chain links TRBV10-2 to TRBJ1-5; 7 bases are shared with TRBD1. Germline assignment: CDR1 WSHSY and CDR2 SAAADI. The CDR3 spans 14 residues. The J segment lost 0 bases and the V segment lost 9 bases, leaving 5 bases of the junction unmatched. For the CDR3, the DNA is TGCGCCAGTACAGGGGCTTATAGCAATCAGCCCCAGCATTTT. As protein: CASTGAYSNQPQHF.

V is TRBV13 and J is TRBJ2-7, with 10 bases lining up with TRBD1. The CDR3 sequence is 16 residues long. Germline CDR1 is PRHDT and CDR2 is FYEKMQ (reference sequence). Unmatched junction bases numbered 9, after V lost 1 base and J lost 6 bases. CDR3 residues: CASSLVVDRGGLEQYF. In DNA, the CDR3 is TGTGCCAGCAGCTTAGTAGTGGACAGGGGGGGACTCGAGCAGTACTTC.

CDR3 amino acids: CASTLLAGVADTQYF. As DNA, the CDR3 is TGTGCCAGCACCTTACTAGCGGGAGTGGCAGATACGCAGTATTTT. This rearrangement joins TRBV6-1 to TRBJ2-3; 11 bases match TRBD2. The V and J ends lost 7 bases and 4 bases, in that order; junction bases with no gene match: 7. The CDR3 totals 15 residues. Germline V gene sequence: CDR1 MNHNS, CDR2 SASEGT.